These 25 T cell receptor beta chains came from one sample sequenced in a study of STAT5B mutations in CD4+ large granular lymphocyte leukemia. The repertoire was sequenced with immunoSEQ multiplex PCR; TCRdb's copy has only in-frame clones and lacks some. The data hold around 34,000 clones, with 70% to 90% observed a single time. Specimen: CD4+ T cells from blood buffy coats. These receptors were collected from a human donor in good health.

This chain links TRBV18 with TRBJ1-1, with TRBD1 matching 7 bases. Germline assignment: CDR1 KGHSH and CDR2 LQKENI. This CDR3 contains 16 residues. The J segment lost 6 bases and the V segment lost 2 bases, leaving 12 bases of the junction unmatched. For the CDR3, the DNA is TGTGCCAGCTCACCAAGACAGGACCCCACAGGGGCTGAAGCTTTCTTT. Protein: CASSPRQDPTGAEAFF.

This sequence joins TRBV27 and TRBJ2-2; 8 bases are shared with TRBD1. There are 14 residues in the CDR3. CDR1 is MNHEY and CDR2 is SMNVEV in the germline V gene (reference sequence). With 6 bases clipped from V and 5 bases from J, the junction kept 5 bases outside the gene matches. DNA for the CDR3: TGTGCCAGCAGCCATACAGGGGGAACCGGGGAGCTGTTTTTT. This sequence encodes CASSHTGGTGELFF.

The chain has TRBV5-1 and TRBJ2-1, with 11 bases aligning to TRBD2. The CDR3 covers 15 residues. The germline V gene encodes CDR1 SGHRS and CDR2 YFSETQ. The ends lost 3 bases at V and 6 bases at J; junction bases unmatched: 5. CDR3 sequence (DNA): TGCGCCAGCAGCTCAACTAGCGGGAGAAGCAATGAGCAGTTCTTC. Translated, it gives CASSSTSGRSNEQFF.

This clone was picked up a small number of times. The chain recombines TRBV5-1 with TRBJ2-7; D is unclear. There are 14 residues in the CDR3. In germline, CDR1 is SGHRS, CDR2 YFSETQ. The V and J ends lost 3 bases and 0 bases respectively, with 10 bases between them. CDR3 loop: CASSSRADSYEQYF. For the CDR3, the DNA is TGCGCCAGCAGCTCCCGGGCCGACTCCTACGAGCAGTACTTC.

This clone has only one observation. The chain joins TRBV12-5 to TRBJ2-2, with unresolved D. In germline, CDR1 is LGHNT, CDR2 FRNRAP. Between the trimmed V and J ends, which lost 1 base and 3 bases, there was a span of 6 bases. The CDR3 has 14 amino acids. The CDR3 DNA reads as TGTGCTAGTGGTTTGGACGGTCACACCGGGGAGCTGTTTTTT. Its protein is CASGLDGHTGELFF.

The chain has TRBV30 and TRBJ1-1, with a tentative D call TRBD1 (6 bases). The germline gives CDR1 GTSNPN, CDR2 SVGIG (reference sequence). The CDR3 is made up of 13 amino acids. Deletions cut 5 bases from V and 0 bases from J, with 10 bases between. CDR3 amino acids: CAWARQVNTEAFF. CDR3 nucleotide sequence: TGTGCCTGGGCTAGACAGGTGAACACTGAAGCTTTCTTT.

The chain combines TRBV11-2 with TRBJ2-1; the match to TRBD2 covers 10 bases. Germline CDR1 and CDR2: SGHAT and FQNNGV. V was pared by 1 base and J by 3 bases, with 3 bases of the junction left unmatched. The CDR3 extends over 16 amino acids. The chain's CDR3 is CASSLGGLAFYNEQFF. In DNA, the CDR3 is TGTGCCAGCAGCTTAGGGGGACTAGCGTTCTACAATGAGCAGTTCTTC.

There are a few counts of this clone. The CDR3 reads CASSPPRRPGNTIYF. CDR3 sequence (DNA): TGTGCCAGTAGTCCCCCCAGACGACCCGGAAACACCATATATTTT. The chain uses TRBV19 and TRBJ1-3; D is unresolved. Germline V gene sequence: CDR1 LNHDA, CDR2 SQIVND (reference sequence). There are 15 residues in the CDR3. V was cut by 5 bases and J by 4 bases, with 15 bases left in between.

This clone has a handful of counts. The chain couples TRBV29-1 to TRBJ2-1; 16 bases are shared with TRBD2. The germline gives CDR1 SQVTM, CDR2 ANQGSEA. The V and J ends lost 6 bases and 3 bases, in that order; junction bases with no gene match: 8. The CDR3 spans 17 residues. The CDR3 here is CSVPGLAGGLVYNEQFF. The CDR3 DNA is TGCAGCGTCCCGGGACTAGCGGGAGGGCTGGTCTACAATGAGCAGTTCTTC.

CDR3 amino acids: CASSILFGRSSYNEQFF. The DNA of the CDR3 is TGTGCCAGTAGTATTTTATTCGGGAGGAGCTCCTACAATGAGCAGTTCTTC. The chain carries TRBV19 and TRBJ2-1, with 7 bases fitting TRBD2. CDR3 length equals 17 residues. Germline CDR1 is LNHDA and CDR2 is SQIVND (reference sequence). With 3 bases clipped from V and 0 bases from J, the junction kept 8 bases outside the gene matches.

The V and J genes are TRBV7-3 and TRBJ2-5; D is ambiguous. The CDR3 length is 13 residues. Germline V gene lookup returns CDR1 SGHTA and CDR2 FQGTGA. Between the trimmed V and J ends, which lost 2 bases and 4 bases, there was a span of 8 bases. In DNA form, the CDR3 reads TGTGCCAGCAGCTTAGATAGCCGAGAGACCCAGTACTTC. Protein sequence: CASSLDSRETQYF.

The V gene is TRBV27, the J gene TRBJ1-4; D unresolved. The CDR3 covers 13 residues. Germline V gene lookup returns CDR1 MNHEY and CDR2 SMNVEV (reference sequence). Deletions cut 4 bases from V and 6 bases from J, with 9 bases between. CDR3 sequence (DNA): TGTGCCAGCAGTTCGAGGCGGGATGAAAAACTGTTTTTT. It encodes CASSSRRDEKLFF.

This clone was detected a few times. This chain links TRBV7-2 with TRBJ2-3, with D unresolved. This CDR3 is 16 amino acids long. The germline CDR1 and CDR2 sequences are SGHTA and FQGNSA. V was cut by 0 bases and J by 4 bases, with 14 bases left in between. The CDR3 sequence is CASSLALGRSSDTQYF. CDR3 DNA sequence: TGTGCCAGCAGCTTAGCGCTTGGACGGTCGTCAGATACGCAGTATTTT.

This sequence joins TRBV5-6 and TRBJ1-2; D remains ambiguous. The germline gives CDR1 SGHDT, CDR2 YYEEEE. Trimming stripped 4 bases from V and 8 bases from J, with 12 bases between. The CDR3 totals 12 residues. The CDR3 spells CASSRKVGGYTF. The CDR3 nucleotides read TGTGCCAGCAGCCGAAAAGTCGGCGGCTACACCTTC.

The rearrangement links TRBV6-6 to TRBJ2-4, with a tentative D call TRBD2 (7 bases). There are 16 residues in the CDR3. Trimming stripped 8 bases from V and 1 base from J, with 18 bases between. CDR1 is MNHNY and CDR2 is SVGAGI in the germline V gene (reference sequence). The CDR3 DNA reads TGTGCCAGCGCCCTCGGGGGGCGCATGGCCAAAAACATTCAGTACTTC. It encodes CASALGGRMAKNIQYF.

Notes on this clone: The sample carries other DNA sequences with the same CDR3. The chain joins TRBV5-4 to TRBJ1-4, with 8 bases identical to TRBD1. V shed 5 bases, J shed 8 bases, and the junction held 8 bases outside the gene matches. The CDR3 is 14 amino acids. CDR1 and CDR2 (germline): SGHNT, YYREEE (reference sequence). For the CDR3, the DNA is TGTGCCAGCAGTCTTCAGGGGGCGGAGGAAAAACTGTTTTTT. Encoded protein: CASSLQGAEEKLFF.

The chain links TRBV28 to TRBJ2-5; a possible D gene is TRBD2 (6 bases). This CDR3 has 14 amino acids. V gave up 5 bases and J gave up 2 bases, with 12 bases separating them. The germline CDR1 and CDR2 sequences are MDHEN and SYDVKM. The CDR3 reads CASSPFRGQETQYF. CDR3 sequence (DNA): TGTGCCAGCAGTCCCTTTCGGGGGCAAGAGACCCAGTACTTC.

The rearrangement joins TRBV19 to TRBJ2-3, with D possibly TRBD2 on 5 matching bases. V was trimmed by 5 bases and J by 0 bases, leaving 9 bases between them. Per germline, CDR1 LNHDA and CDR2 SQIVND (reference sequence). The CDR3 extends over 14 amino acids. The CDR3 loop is CASSGSVSTDTQYF. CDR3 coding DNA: TGTGCCAGTAGTGGGAGCGTTAGCACAGATACGCAGTATTTT.

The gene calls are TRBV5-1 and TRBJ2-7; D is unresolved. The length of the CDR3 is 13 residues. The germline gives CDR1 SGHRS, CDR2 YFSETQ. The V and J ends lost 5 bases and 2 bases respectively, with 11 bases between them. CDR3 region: CASRSDHPYEQYF. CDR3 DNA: TGCGCCAGCAGATCGGACCATCCCTACGAGCAGTACTTC. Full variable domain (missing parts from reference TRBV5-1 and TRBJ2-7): KAGVTQTPRYLIKTRGQQVTLSCSPISGHRSVSWYQQTPGQGLQFLFEYFSETQRNKGNFPGRFSGRQFSNSRSEMNVSTLELGDSALYLCASRSDHPYEQYFGPGTRLTVT.

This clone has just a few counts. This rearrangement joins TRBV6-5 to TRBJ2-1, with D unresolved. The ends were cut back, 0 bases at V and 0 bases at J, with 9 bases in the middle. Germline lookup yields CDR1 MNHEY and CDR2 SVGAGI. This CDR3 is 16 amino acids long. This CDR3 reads CASSYSVASSYNEQFF. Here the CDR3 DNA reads TGTGCCAGCAGTTACTCCGTGGCTAGCTCCTACAATGAGCAGTTCTTC.

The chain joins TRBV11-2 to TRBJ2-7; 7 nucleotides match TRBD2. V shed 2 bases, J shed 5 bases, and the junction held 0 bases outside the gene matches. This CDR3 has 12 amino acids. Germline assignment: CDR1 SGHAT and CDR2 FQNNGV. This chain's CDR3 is CASSLSGNEQYF. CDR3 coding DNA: TGTGCCAGCAGCTTAAGCGGGAACGAGCAGTACTTC.

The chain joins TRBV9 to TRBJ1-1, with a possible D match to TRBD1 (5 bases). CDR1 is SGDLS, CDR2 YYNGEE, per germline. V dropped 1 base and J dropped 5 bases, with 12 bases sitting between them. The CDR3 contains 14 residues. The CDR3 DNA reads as TGTGCCAGCAGCGTAATCAGGGCAGGGACTGAAGCTTTCTTT. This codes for CASSVIRAGTEAFF. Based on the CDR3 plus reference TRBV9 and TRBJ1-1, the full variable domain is DSGVTQTPKHLITATGQRVTLRCSPRSGDLSVYWYQQSLDQGLQFLIQYYNGEERAKGNILERFSAQQFPDLHSELNLSSLELGDSALYFCASSVIRAGTEAFFGQGTRLTVV.

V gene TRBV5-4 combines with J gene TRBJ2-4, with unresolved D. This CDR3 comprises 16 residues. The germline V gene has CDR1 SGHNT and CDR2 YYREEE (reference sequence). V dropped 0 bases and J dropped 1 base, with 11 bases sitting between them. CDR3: CASSLAASPAKNIQYF. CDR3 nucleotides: TGTGCCAGCAGCTTGGCCGCGAGTCCGGCCAAAAACATTCAGTACTTC.

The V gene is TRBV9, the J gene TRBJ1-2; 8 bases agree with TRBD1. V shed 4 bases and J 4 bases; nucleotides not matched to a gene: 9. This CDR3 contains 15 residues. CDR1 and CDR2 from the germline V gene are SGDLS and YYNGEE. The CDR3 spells CASSPTGGYGYGYTF. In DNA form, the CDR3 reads TGTGCCAGCAGCCCAACAGGGGGTTACGGCTATGGCTACACCTTC.

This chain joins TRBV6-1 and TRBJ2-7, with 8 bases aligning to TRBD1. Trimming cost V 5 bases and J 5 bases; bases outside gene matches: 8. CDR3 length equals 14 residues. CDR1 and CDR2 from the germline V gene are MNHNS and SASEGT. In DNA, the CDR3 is TGTGCCAGCAGTCCCGGACAGGGAGGCCACGAGCAGTACTTC. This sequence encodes CASSPGQGGHEQYF.